These 5 T cell receptor beta chains were sequenced from one sample in a study of blood T cell repertoires in COVID-19 (TCRdb year 2020). Library preparation employed the immunoSEQ multiplex PCR assay. TCRdb obtained this table from immuneACCESS and retained in-frame rearrangements with V and J assigned. These tables miss some clones; where compared with another copy, unresolved V genes account for less than half of the shortfall, and the remainder is unexplained. For this sample the table gives 75,000 to 100,000 clones, of which about 88% were detected only once. The leading ten clones occupy approximately 18% of the sample. Sequenced: peripheral blood. The receptors were gathered from a woman aged 80 or older with acute or convalescent COVID-19.

The rearrangement links TRBV6-1 to TRBJ2-7; 13 bases line up with TRBD2. The CDR3 has 18 residues. Germline values: CDR1 MNHNS, CDR2 SASEGT. After removal of 4 bases from V and 6 bases from J, the junction contained 15 bases not matched to a gene. The CDR3 bases are TGTGCCAGCAGTGTCCCGACTAGCGGGGGGCACGGGCACGGCGAGCAGTACTTC. This encodes CASSVPTSGGHGHGEQYF.

The chain combines TRBV10-3 with TRBJ1-2, with D possibly being TRBD1 (5 bases). Germline values: CDR1 ENHRY, CDR2 SYGVKD. The CDR3 has 15 residues. Between the trimmed V and J ends, which lost 3 bases and 0 bases, there was a span of 11 bases. As DNA, the CDR3 is TGTGCCATCAGTGACGTATGGGGCACTAACTATGGCTACACCTTC. Translating it yields CAISDVWGTNYGYTF.

This clone was detected a few times. The CDR3 region is CASSFIETGGENSNQPQHF. In DNA form, the CDR3 reads TGTGCCAGCAGCTTCATCGAGACAGGGGGCGAAAATAGCAATCAGCCCCAGCATTTT. This rearrangement joins TRBV21-1 to TRBJ1-5; the table's D call TRBD1 went unverified against the DNA. TRBV21-1 is classified as a pseudogene. The CDR3 length is 19 residues.

The chain links TRBV18 to TRBJ2-7; tentative D call: TRBD2 (5 bases). The CDR3 runs to 16 residues. Germline loops: CDR1 KGHSH, CDR2 LQKENI. The V end lost 2 bases, the J end lost 2 bases, and 16 bases lay between the germline ends. This CDR3 is CASSPISTGSTYEQYF. DNA of the CDR3: TGTGCCAGCTCACCAATTAGTACGGGGTCAACCTACGAGCAGTACTTC.

The V and J genes are TRBV19 and TRBJ2-3; 7 bases agree with TRBD1. Germline trimming cut 7 bases from V and 5 bases from J; bases unmatched to any gene: 6. Germline values: CDR1 LNHDA, CDR2 SQIVND (reference sequence). There are 13 residues in the CDR3. CDR3 in DNA: TGTGCCAGTATCCCACAGGGGAGAGATACGCAGTATTTT. Protein: CASIPQGRDTQYF.